One and the same sample provided the 24 T cell receptor beta chains below, sequenced in a study of T cell changes during pregnancy in multiple sclerosis. Sequencing used immunoSEQ multiplex PCR; TCRdb keeps in-frame clones, though not all of them. The sample holds about 70,000 clones, almost 95% seen once. The input for sequencing was peripheral blood, taken before pregnancy. The receptors were gathered from a female donor with multiple sclerosis, enrolled in a pregnancy study.

CDR3 amino acids: CASSLAPGRGYGYTF. CDR3 sequence (DNA): TGTGCCAGCAGCTTGGCCCCTGGGCGGGGCTATGGCTACACCTTC. V gene TRBV5-5 combines with J gene TRBJ1-2; D remains ambiguous. CDR1 and CDR2 (germline): SGHKS, YYEKEE (reference sequence). The CDR3 consists of 15 residues. The V and J ends lost 0 bases and 4 bases respectively, with 13 bases between them.

The chain is built from TRBV19 and TRBJ2-2; 9 bases match TRBD1. The CDR3 sequence is 15 residues long. CDR1 LNHDA and CDR2 SQIVND come from the germline V gene (reference sequence). The J segment lost 7 bases and the V segment lost 10 bases, leaving 13 bases of the junction unmatched. The CDR3 coding sequence is TGTGCCACCGCCCGACAGGGGGGTTTCAGCGGGGAGCTGTTTTTT. This codes for CATARQGGFSGELFF.

The J gene is TRBJ2-3, the V gene TRBV15; 7 bases fit TRBD1. The CDR3 is made up of 14 amino acids. Germline V gene sequence: CDR1 LNHNV, CDR2 YYDKDF (reference sequence). V gave up 0 bases and J gave up 3 bases; unmatched junction bases: 0. The CDR3 DNA is TGTGCCACCAGCAGAGAGACAGGGACAGATACGCAGTATTTT. Translating it yields CATSRETGTDTQYF.

The chain carries TRBV2 and TRBJ2-7, with TRBD2 identical over 11 bases. This CDR3 is built from 15 residues. Germline assignment: CDR1 SNHLY and CDR2 FYNNEI. With 6 bases clipped from V and 5 bases from J, the junction kept 9 bases outside the gene matches. For the CDR3, the DNA is TGTGCCAGCAGAACAATAGCGGGAGGGCCTGACGAGCAGTACTTC. Translated, it gives CASRTIAGGPDEQYF.

This chain connects TRBV19 to TRBJ1-5, with D possibly matching TRBD1 (5 bases). V dropped 6 bases and J dropped 7 bases, with 13 bases sitting between them. The CDR3 consists of 13 residues. Germline V gene lookup returns CDR1 LNHDA and CDR2 SQIVND (reference sequence). In DNA, the CDR3 is TGTGCCAGTAGCACTGCAGGGATCCAGCCCCAGCATTTT. As protein: CASSTAGIQPQHF.

V usage is TRBV11-3 and J usage is TRBJ1-2, with 9 bases fitting TRBD1. Trimming at V came to 5 bases and at J to 5 bases, leaving 12 bases not matched to a gene. CDR1 is SGHNT, CDR2 YENEEA, per germline. This CDR3 contains 16 residues. This CDR3 is CASSGPRDRVSYGYTF. As DNA, the CDR3 is TGTGCCAGCAGCGGGCCCCGGGACAGGGTGTCATATGGCTACACCTTC.

The rearrangement links TRBV7-9 to TRBJ2-1; 8 bases agree with TRBD2. The CDR3 spans 14 residues. Germline values: CDR1 SEHNR, CDR2 FQNEAQ (reference sequence). The ends lost 6 bases at V and 6 bases at J; junction bases unmatched: 7. The CDR3 sequence is CASSPGLVGNEQFF. In DNA form, the CDR3 reads TGTGCCAGCAGTCCGGGACTAGTGGGCAATGAGCAGTTCTTC.

This clone appeared a single time. The J gene is TRBJ2-1, the V gene TRBV19; D is unresolved. V lost 2 bases, J lost 0 bases, and 14 bases lay in between. CDR1 LNHDA and CDR2 SQIVND come from the germline V gene (reference sequence). CDR3 length: 17 amino acids. The CDR3 coding sequence is TGTGCCAGTAGTATATTGGGTATAGCTAGCTCCTACAATGAGCAGTTCTTC. As protein: CASSILGIASSYNEQFF. Filled out from reference TRBV19 and TRBJ2-1, the complete variable domain reads DGGITQSPKYLFRKEGQNVTLSCEQNLNHDAMYWYRQDPGQGLRLIYYSQIVNDFQKGDIAEGYSVSREKKESFPLTVTSAQKNPTAFYLCASSILGIASSYNEQFFGPGTRLTVL.

This chain joins TRBV4-1 and TRBJ1-2; 12 bases agree with TRBD1. Germline CDR1 and CDR2: MGHRA and YSYEKL. This CDR3 has 15 amino acids. V shed 3 bases, J shed 4 bases, and the junction held 3 bases outside the gene matches. CDR3 sequence: CASSQGTGGRYGYTF. CDR3 DNA sequence: TGCGCCAGCAGCCAGGGGACAGGGGGCCGCTATGGCTACACCTTC.

The chain employs TRBV9 and TRBJ1-1; a possible D gene is TRBD1 (6 bases). Trimming removed 0 bases from V and 1 base from J, with 13 bases in between. In germline, CDR1 is SGDLS, CDR2 YYNGEE. The CDR3 has 16 amino acids. CDR3 DNA: TGTGCCAGCAGCGTAGTGTTAGGGGGAGCGAACACTGAAGCTTTCTTT. This encodes CASSVVLGGANTEAFF.

The chain has TRBV19 and TRBJ1-2, with TRBD1 matching 8 bases. CDR1 and CDR2 (germline): LNHDA, SQIVND (reference sequence). The CDR3 runs 14 residues. Trimming cost V 6 bases and J 3 bases; bases outside gene matches: 6. DNA of the CDR3: TGTGCCAGTAGGACTGGACAGGGCTACTATGGCTACACCTTC. It codes for CASRTGQGYYGYTF.

This clone was picked up one time. The chain couples TRBV11-3 to TRBJ2-5; tentatively, D is TRBD2 (6 bases). The germline V and J ends were trimmed by 7 bases and 3 bases, with 12 bases remaining between them. Germline CDR1 and CDR2: SGHNT and YENEEA. The CDR3 covers 13 residues. CDR3 residues: CASTGTSEETQYF. The CDR3 DNA sequence: TGTGCCAGCACCGGGACTTCGGAAGAGACCCAGTACTTC.

This chain joins TRBV7-2 and TRBJ2-7, with 7 bases matching TRBD2. The CDR3 extends over 15 amino acids. CDR1 and CDR2 from the germline V gene are SGHTA and FQGNSA. J gave up 2 bases and V 4 bases, and 8 bases lay outside the gene matches. The CDR3 spells CASSSQTSVAYEQYF. CDR3 coding DNA: TGTGCCAGCAGCTCCCAAACTAGCGTGGCCTACGAGCAGTACTTC.

The chain couples TRBV4-2 to TRBJ2-2, with D maybe TRBD2 (6 bases). Trimming pared 1 base from V and 5 bases from J, leaving 14 bases between. This CDR3 spans 16 amino acids. Germline assignment: CDR1 LGHNA and CDR2 YNFKEQ. CDR3 in DNA: TGTGCCAGCAGCCAAGTAGGCCAGGGAGGAACCGGGGAGCTGTTTTTT. Its protein is CASSQVGQGGTGELFF.

V usage is TRBV6-5 and J usage is TRBJ2-2, with 7 nucleotides matching TRBD1. The CDR3 runs to 15 residues. The V gene end was trimmed by 2 bases and the J gene end by 2 bases; junction bases not matched to a gene: 2. The V gene's germline CDR1 is MNHEY and CDR2 SVGAGI. This chain's CDR3 is CASSYTGENTGELFF. In DNA form, the CDR3 reads TGTGCCAGCAGTTACACAGGGGAAAACACCGGGGAGCTGTTTTTT.

This sequence joins TRBV28 and TRBJ2-2, with D maybe TRBD1 (6 bases). CDR3 length: 15 amino acids. Germline CDR1 and CDR2: MDHEN and SYDVKM. Trimming stripped 0 bases from V and 7 bases from J, with 12 bases between. The CDR3 DNA reads as TGTGCCAGCAGTTTATGGGTGGGGGCGTACGGGGAGCTGTTTTTT. Its protein is CASSLWVGAYGELFF.

The V and J genes are TRBV13 and TRBJ2-3; 13 bases are a match to TRBD2. V lost 5 bases to trimming and J lost 2 bases; unmatched junction nucleotides: 13. CDR3 length: 19 amino acids. Germline V gene sequence: CDR1 PRHDT, CDR2 FYEKMQ (reference sequence). CDR3 sequence (DNA): TGTGCCAGCAGCCTTAGACAGGGGACTAGCGGGGCTTACACAGATACGCAGTATTTT. Protein: CASSLRQGTSGAYTDTQYF.

CDR3 in amino acids: CASSAISLSTDTQYF. The DNA of the CDR3 is TGTGCCAGCAGTGCTATAAGCCTTAGCACAGATACGCAGTATTTT. The chain joins TRBV6-5 to TRBJ2-3; D gene unclear. Looked up from germline, CDR1 is MNHEY and CDR2 is SVGAGI. Trimming shortened V by 5 bases and J by 0 bases, and 12 bases separated the two germline ends. The CDR3 is made up of 15 amino acids.

This chain uses TRBV7-6 with TRBJ2-1; no reliable D call. The V end lost 1 base, the J end lost 4 bases, and 8 bases lay between the germline ends. Germline CDR1 SGHVS, CDR2 FNYEAQ. The CDR3 sequence is 14 residues long. Written as DNA, the CDR3 is TGTGCCAGCAGCTTAGATACATTTTACAATGAGCAGTTCTTC. Translation: CASSLDTFYNEQFF.

This clone was found a few times. V and J are TRBV5-5 and TRBJ1-3; tentatively, D is TRBD1 (5 bases). The CDR3 has 14 residues. Germline V gives CDR1 SGHKS, CDR2 YYEKEE (reference sequence). The germline V and J ends were trimmed by 4 bases and 0 bases, with 8 bases remaining between them. The chain's CDR3 is CASSHDSSGNTIYF. DNA for the CDR3: TGTGCCAGCAGCCACGACAGCTCTGGAAACACCATATATTTT.

The rearrangement links TRBV6-4 to TRBJ2-3, with 7 positions matching TRBD1. The CDR3 spans 16 residues. Germline V gene data show CDR1 as MRHNA and CDR2 as SNTAGT. V lost 0 bases, J lost 0 bases, and 3 bases stayed unmatched. The CDR3 sequence: CASSDSAGGSTDTQYF. In DNA, the CDR3 is TGTGCCAGCAGTGACTCTGCAGGGGGAAGCACAGATACGCAGTATTTT.

The V and J genes are TRBV29-1 and TRBJ1-2; a weak D match, TRBD1 (6 bases). Trimming removed 0 bases at V and 0 bases at J, with 8 bases between. CDR1 is SQVTM and CDR2 is ANQGSEA in the germline V gene. The CDR3 spans 14 residues. DNA of the CDR3: TGCAGCGTTGAAGATAGGACAGCTAACTATGGCTACACCTTC. This codes for CSVEDRTANYGYTF.

This chain connects TRBV2 to TRBJ2-3; 7 bases map to TRBD2. In germline, CDR1 is SNHLY, CDR2 FYNNEI. The CDR3 spans 16 residues. Trimming removed 6 bases from V and 5 bases from J; junction bases left unmatched: 14. CDR3 nucleotide sequence: TGTGCCAGCAGCGATAGTCTAGCGGAGGCCAGAGATACGCAGTATTTT. Its translation: CASSDSLAEARDTQYF.

The chain carries TRBV19 and TRBJ2-4; 12 positions match TRBD2. With V trimmed by 5 bases and J by 7 bases, 6 bases remained unmatched. Germline assignment: CDR1 LNHDA and CDR2 SQIVND (reference sequence). The CDR3 loop spans 15 amino acids. The CDR3 bases are TGTGCCAGTAGTGGACGACTAGCGGGAGAGAACATTCAGTACTTC. This sequence encodes CASSGRLAGENIQYF.